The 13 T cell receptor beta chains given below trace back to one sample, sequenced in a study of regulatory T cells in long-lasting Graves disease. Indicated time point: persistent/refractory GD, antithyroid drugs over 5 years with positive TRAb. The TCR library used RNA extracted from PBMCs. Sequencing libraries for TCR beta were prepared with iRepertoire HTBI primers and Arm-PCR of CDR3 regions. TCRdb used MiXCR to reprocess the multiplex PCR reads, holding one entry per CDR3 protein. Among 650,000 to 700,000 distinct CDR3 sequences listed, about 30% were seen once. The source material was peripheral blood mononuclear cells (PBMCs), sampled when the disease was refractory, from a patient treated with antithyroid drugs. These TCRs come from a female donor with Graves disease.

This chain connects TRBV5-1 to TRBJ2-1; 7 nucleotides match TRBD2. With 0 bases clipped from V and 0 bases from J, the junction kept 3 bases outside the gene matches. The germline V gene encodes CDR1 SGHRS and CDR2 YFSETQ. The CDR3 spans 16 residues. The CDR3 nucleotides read TGCGCCAGCAGCTTGGCGGGACTACTCTCCTACAATGAGCAGTTCTTC. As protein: CASSLAGLLSYNEQFF.

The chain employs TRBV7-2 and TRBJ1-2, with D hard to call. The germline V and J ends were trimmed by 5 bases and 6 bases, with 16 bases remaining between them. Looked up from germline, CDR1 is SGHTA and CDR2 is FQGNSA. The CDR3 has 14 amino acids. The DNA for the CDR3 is TGTGCCAGCAGCCCGCTTGGCCCGTCTGATGGCTACACCTTC. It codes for CASSPLGPSDGYTF.

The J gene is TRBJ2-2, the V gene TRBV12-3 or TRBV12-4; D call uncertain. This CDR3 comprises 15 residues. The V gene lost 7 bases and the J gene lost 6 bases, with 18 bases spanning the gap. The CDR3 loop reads CASTPTGDLAGELFF. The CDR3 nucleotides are TGTGCCAGCACCCCAACGGGCGACCTAGCCGGGGAGCTGTTTTTT.

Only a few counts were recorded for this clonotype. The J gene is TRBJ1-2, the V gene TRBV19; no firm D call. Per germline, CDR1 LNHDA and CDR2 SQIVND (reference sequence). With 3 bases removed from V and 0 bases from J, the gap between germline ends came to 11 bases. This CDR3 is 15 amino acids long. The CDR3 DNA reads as TGTGCCAGTAGTATCTCGTCGACCCCTAACTATGGCTACACCTTC. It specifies CASSISSTPNYGYTF.

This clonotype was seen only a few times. CDR3 sequence (DNA): TGCAGCGCAATCTCCTACGAGCAGTACTTC. Protein product: CSAISYEQYF. The J gene is TRBJ2-7, the V gene TRBV29-1; D remains unclear. Trimming left V 7 bases short and J 0 bases short, with 4 bases between. CDR1 is SQVTM and CDR2 is ANQGSEA in the germline V gene. The CDR3 spans 10 residues.

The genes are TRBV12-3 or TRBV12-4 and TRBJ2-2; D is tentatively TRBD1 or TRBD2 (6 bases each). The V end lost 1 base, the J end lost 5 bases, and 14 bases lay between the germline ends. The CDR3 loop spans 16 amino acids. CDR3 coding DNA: TGTGCCAGCAGTTTAGGTCCGGGGGCAAGTACCGGGGAGCTGTTTTTT. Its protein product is CASSLGPGASTGELFF.

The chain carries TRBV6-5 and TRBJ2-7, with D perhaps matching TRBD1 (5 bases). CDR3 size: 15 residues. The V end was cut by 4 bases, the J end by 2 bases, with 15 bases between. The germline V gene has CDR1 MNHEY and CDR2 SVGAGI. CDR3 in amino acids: CASSSVQGGPYEQYF. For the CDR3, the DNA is TGTGCCAGCAGTTCAGTCCAGGGTGGGCCCTACGAGCAGTACTTC.

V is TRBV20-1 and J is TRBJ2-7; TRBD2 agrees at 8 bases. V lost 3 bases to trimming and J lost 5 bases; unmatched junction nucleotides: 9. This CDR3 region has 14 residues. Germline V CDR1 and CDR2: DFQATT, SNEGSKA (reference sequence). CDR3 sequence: CSASGGVKRHEQYF. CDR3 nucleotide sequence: TGCAGTGCTAGCGGGGGGGTTAAGCGGCACGAGCAGTACTTC.

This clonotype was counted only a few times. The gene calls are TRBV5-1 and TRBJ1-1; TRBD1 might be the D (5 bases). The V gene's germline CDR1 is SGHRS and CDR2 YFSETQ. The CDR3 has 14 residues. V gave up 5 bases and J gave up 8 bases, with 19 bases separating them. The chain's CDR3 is CASSWGSADPEAFF. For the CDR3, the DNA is TGCGCCAGCAGTTGGGGGAGCGCAGATCCAGAAGCTTTCTTT.

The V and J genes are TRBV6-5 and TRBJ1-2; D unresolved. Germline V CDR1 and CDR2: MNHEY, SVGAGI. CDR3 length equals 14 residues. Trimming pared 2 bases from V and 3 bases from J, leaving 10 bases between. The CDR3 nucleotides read TGTGCCAGCAGTTACATCGCGGACTACTATGGCTACACCTTC. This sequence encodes CASSYIADYYGYTF.

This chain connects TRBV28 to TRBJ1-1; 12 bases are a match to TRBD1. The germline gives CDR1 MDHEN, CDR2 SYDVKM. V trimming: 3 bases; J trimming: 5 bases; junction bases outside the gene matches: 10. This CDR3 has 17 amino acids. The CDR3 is CASSFHGTGGAGTEAFF. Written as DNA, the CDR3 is TGTGCCAGCAGTTTCCATGGGACAGGGGGCGCGGGGACTGAAGCTTTCTTT. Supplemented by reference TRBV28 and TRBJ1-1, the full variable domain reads DVKVTQSSRYLVKRTGEKVFLECVQDMDHENMFWYRQDPGLGLRLIYFSYDVKMKEKGDIPEGYSVSREKKERFSLILESASTNQTSMYLCASSFHGTGGAGTEAFFGQGTRLTVV.

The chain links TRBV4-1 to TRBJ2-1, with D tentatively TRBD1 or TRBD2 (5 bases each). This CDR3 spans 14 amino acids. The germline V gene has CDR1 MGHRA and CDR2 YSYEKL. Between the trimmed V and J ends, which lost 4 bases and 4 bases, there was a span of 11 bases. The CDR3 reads CASSPRDLYNEQFF. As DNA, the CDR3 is TGCGCCAGCAGCCCCCGGGACCTATACAATGAGCAGTTCTTC.

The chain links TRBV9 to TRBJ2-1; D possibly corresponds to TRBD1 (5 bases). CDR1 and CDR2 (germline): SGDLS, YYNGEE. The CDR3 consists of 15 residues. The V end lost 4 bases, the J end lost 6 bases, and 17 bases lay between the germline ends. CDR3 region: CASSRRGLTLNEQFF. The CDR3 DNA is TGTGCCAGCAGCCGAAGGGGTCTGACACTCAATGAGCAGTTCTTC.